The 11 T cell receptor beta chains presented below share a single source sample, sequenced in a study of graft-versus-host responses after intestinal transplantation. TCRdb's copy holds only in-frame clones and misses some; the assay was immunoSEQ multiplex PCR. The repertoire includes under 20,000 clones, more than 75% of them detected once, and 9.4% sits in the top ten. The specimen was PBMCs, collected roughly 32 weeks after intestinal transplant. The source is a human patient who received an intestinal transplant, so some T cells may come from the graft donor.

The rearrangement joins TRBV4-1 to TRBJ1-3, with D tentatively TRBD1 (5 bases). This CDR3 has 13 amino acids. V lost 3 bases, J lost 7 bases, and 10 bases lay in between. CDR1 and CDR2 from the germline V gene are MGHRA and YSYEKL. The chain's CDR3 is CASSQRSGNTIYF. CDR3 nucleotide sequence: TGCGCCAGCAGCCAGAGGTCAGGGAACACCATATATTTT.

CDR3 protein: CASTRQGFSTDTQYF. In nucleotides, the CDR3 is TGTGCCAGCACCAGACAGGGATTTTCCACAGATACGCAGTATTTT. J is TRBJ2-3 and V is TRBV11-3; 7 bases line up with TRBD1. This CDR3 has 15 amino acids. V lost 7 bases, J lost 2 bases, and 9 bases stayed unmatched. The V gene's germline CDR1 is SGHNT and CDR2 YENEEA.

In DNA, the CDR3 is TGTGCCAGCAGCGACTCAGGCGCCTATGGCTACACCTTC. This sequence encodes CASSDSGAYGYTF. This sequence joins TRBV9 and TRBJ1-2; D is ambiguous. The germline V and J ends were trimmed by 3 bases and 4 bases, with 10 bases remaining between them. In germline, CDR1 is SGDLS, CDR2 YYNGEE. The CDR3 runs 13 residues.

This clone was detected once. The chain has TRBV19 and TRBJ2-3, with 11 bases matching TRBD2. The germline CDR1 and CDR2 sequences are LNHDA and SQIVND (reference sequence). The CDR3 loop spans 17 amino acids. With 5 bases clipped from V and 3 bases from J, the junction kept 10 bases outside the gene matches. The CDR3 is CASSAVAGGARTDTQYF. The CDR3 bases are TGTGCCAGTAGTGCGGTAGCGGGGGGGGCTCGGACAGATACGCAGTATTTT. The full variable domain, completed using reference TRBV19 and TRBJ2-3, is DGGITQSPKYLFRKEGQNVTLSCEQNLNHDAMYWYRQDPGQGLRLIYYSQIVNDFQKGDIAEGYSVSREKKESFPLTVTSAQKNPTAFYLCASSAVAGGARTDTQYFGPGTRLTVL.

V usage is TRBV4-1 and J usage is TRBJ2-3; D remains unclear. Germline lookup yields CDR1 MGHRA and CDR2 YSYEKL. The CDR3 has 14 residues. Trimming shortened V by 1 base and J by 7 bases, and 12 bases separated the two germline ends. As DNA, the CDR3 is TGCGCCAGCAGCCAAGTTCCCGGCCCTCATACGCAGTATTTT. Its protein is CASSQVPGPHTQYF.

This clone was seen once. The rearrangement links TRBV2 to TRBJ1-6; D might be TRBD1 (5 bases). Trimming shortened V by 6 bases and J by 11 bases, and 14 bases separated the two germline ends. Germline V gene data show CDR1 as SNHLY and CDR2 as FYNNEI. The CDR3 has 13 amino acids. CDR3 sequence reads: CASRGEGGPPLHF. CDR3 DNA: TGTGCCAGCAGGGGGGAGGGAGGGCCACCCCTCCACTTT.

This clone was detected only once. The chain employs TRBV6-1 and TRBJ1-2; 7 nucleotides match TRBD1. V lost 10 bases to trimming and J lost 2 bases; unmatched junction nucleotides: 10. The germline V gene has CDR1 MNHNS and CDR2 SASEGT. The CDR3 runs to 14 residues. The CDR3 loop reads CATHPGQRNYGYTF. The CDR3, as DNA: TGTGCCACCCACCCGGGACAGAGAAACTATGGCTACACCTTC.

This clone has a handful of counts. The chain couples TRBV6-6 to TRBJ1-3; unclear D gene. Germline V gene lookup returns CDR1 MNHNY and CDR2 SVGAGI (reference sequence). Trimming took 6 bases from V and 4 from J, leaving 4 bases between them. The CDR3 loop spans 11 amino acids. The CDR3 DNA reads as TGTGCCAGCAGGGAGGGAAACACCATATATTTT. Translating gives CASREGNTIYF.

The chain uses TRBV9 and TRBJ2-6; a possible D gene is TRBD1 (6 bases). This CDR3 is built from 17 residues. The germline V gene encodes CDR1 SGDLS and CDR2 YYNGEE. V lost 4 bases and J lost 0, with 14 bases in between. The CDR3 DNA is TGTGCCAGCAGCATTCGGGACATCAGCTCTGGGGCCAACGTCCTGACTTTC. Translating gives CASSIRDISSGANVLTF.

The chain uses TRBV7-2 and TRBJ2-3, with a weak D call TRBD1 (7 bases). Trimming pared 2 bases from V and 1 base from J, leaving 10 bases between. Germline loops: CDR1 SGHTA, CDR2 FQGNSA. The CDR3 is 15 residues long. CDR3 protein: CASSLQGGGTDTQYF. In DNA, the CDR3 is TGTGCCAGCAGCTTACAGGGGGGCGGCACAGATACGCAGTATTTT.

This chain connects TRBV2 to TRBJ2-5; TRBD2 matches at 8 bases. V lost 4 bases, J lost 5 bases, and 6 bases stayed unmatched. Germline CDR1 and CDR2: SNHLY and FYNNEI. The CDR3 consists of 14 residues. CDR3 sequence (DNA): TGTGCCAGCAGTGGTGGGACTAGAAGTGAGACCCAGTACTTC. As protein: CASSGGTRSETQYF.